This T cell receptor (beta chain) was retrieved from a study of Ad26.COV2.S vaccination and SARS-CoV-2 variants. Study observations and caveats: Non-spike TCR breadth was similar in vaccine and placebo recipients. Vaccine recipients showed a spike-specific TCR breadth that was higher than in placebo recipients.

The protocol was immunoSEQ multiplex PCR, while the TCRdb copy is restricted to in-frame clones and leaves out a portion. The repertoire holds some 450,000 clones, with 90% as singletons. The sample's treatment: 15 to 20 received Ad26.COV2.S at low or high dose, single or two shots; 5 received placebo; per-sample allocation not given. Material that was analyzed had been drawn on day 63 after the first vaccine or placebo injection. The donor's status was that of an adult aged 18-55 years in Boston. An Ad26 vector expressing Wuhan-strain SARS-CoV-2 spike served as the vaccine. About this clone: Its specificity is unknown.

The CDR3 is made up of 12 amino acids. Trimming pared 0 bases from V and 6 bases from J, leaving 9 bases between. CDR1 is SQVTM, CDR2 ANQGSEA, per germline. This receptor was identified in a person between 18 and 65 years old who received the Ad26.COV2.S COVID-19 vaccine or a placebo. Here the sequenced sample was peripheral blood, taken in a trial of Ad26.COV2.S vaccine versus placebo. The chain couples TRBV29-1 to TRBJ2-7; weak D call: TRBD1 (6 bases). The CDR3 is CSVEERGTEQYF. The DNA for the CDR3 is TGCAGCGTTGAAGAAAGGGGGACCGAGCAGTACTTC.